A selection of T cell receptor beta chains follows, all from one sample in a study of CD8+CD57+ T cells in acquired aplastic anemia. One entry per CDR3 protein results from TCRdb running MiXCR on the reads. The table has under 200,000 distinct CDR3 sequences, roughly 48% seen once; the top ten hold roughly 2.8%. Sequenced input: sorted CD4+, CD8+, or CD8+CD57+ T cells (not recorded which) from PBMCs. All receptors derive from a human donor with aplastic anemia. The CDR3 runs from the conserved cysteine through the conserved F or W. D genes are given only for firm matches. Expanded clones are given a class, and other clones once, few, many or no size at all.

TRBV5-1	-	TRBJ1-1	-	TGCGCCAGCAGACAAGAGACTGAAGCTTTCTTT	CASRQETEAFF
TRBV24-1	-	TRBJ2-1	-	TGTGCCACCAGTGGGGGGGGGGCGGGAAATGAGCAGTTCTTC	CATSGGGAGNEQFF
TRBV10-2	TRBD2	TRBJ2-7	-	TGCGCCAGCAGTGCGACACTAGCGGGAGGGGCCGAGCAGTACTTC	CASSATLAGGAEQYF
TRBV4-1	-	TRBJ2-5	-	TGCGCCAGCAGCCAAGTCCCTAGAAAAGAGACCCAGTACTTC	CASSQVPRKETQYF
TRBV25-1	-	TRBJ1-1	many	TGTGCCAGCAGTGAATTCCAGGACACTGAAGCTTTCTTT	CASSEFQDTEAFF
TRBV7-8	-	TRBJ2-7	many	TGTGCCAGCAGCTTGAGGGGCCAATACTCCTACGAGCAGTACTTC	CASSLRGQYSYEQYF
TRBV6-1	-	TRBJ2-5	many	TGTGCCAGCTTTCGAAGCTCTGGCGTCGAGACCCAGTACTTC	CASFRSSGVETQYF
TRBV7-2	TRBD2	TRBJ2-5	-	TGTGCCAGCAGCTTTGCGGGAGCGTCAGAGACCCAGTACTTC	CASSFAGASETQYF
TRBV19	TRBD2	TRBJ2-7	many	TGTGCCAGTAGTCGAGGTGGCAGCGGGAGCTCCTACGAGCAGTACTTC	CASSRGGSGSSYEQYF
TRBV5-1	-	TRBJ2-7	once	TGCGCCAGCAGCCTCTCCGGGACTCCCGGATACGAGCAGTACTTC	CASSLSGTPGYEQYF
TRBV7-2	-	TRBJ1-4	many	TGTGCCAGCAGCTTTCCACAGGGCGGGAGTGAAAAACTGTTTTTT	CASSFPQGGSEKLFF
TRBV24-1	TRBD2	TRBJ2-2	-	TGTGCCACCGGTGGGGGGGTCGGCGCCGGGGAGCTGTTTTTT	CATGGGVGAGELFF
TRBV19	-	TRBJ1-2	-	TGTGCCAGTACCGACAAGGTGTATGGCTACACCTTC	CASTDKVYGYTF
TRBV13	-	TRBJ2-1	many	TGTGCCAGCAGCTACCTTCGCCCGGACAGAAGCTCCTACAATGAGCAGTTCTTC	CASSYLRPDRSSYNEQFF
TRBV27	TRBD1	TRBJ1-2	-	TGTGCCAGCAGTTCCCTCGACAGGGGGTCGTTGATCTATGGCTACACCTTC	CASSSLDRGSLIYGYTF
TRBV24-1	-	TRBJ2-1	-	TGTGCCACCAGTGGGGGGCTGGACGGCTACAATGAGCAGTTCTTC	CATSGGLDGYNEQFF
TRBV25-1	TRBD2	TRBJ2-3	many	TGTGCCAGCAGTGAGCCAGGGAGGGATGGGGCAGATACGCAGTATTTT	CASSEPGRDGADTQYF
TRBV19	-	TRBJ2-7	-	TGTGCCAGACCGACCGGGCCCACAGACGAGCAGTACTTC	CARPTGPTDEQYF
TRBV27	TRBD1	TRBJ1-1	many	TGTGCCAGCTGGCGCAGGGGGGACACTGAAGCTTTCTTT	CASWRRGDTEAFF
TRBV7-9	-	TRBJ1-1	many	TGTGCCAGCAGCTTAGAAGGGACGGCTGAAGCTTTCTTT	CASSLEGTAEAFF
TRBV5-1	-	TRBJ2-7	-	TGCGCCAGCAGCTTTGGAAGTAACTACGAGCAGTACTTC	CASSFGSNYEQYF
TRBV29-1	TRBD1	TRBJ2-1	once	TGCAGCGTTGTCGAGGGGGGACAGGGGGCAAGTAATGAGCAGTTCTTC	CSVVEGGQGASNEQFF
TRBV20-1	-	TRBJ1-1	-	TGCAGTGCTAGGCGGGTCAGGGCGGACACTGAAGCTTTCTTT	CSARRVRADTEAFF
TRBV5-1	-	TRBJ1-1	-	TGCGCCAGCAGCTTGCGGGCAGCGCCGAACACTGAAGCTTTCTTT	CASSLRAAPNTEAFF
TRBV19	-	TRBJ1-1	-	TGTGCTAGAGATCCCGGTGGGATATTGGCTGAAGCTTTCTTT	CARDPGGILAEAFF
TRBV6-2/TRBV6-3	-	TRBJ2-2	-	TGTGCCAGCAGCCCCCGCACCGGGTTTGGGAACACCGGGGAGCTGTTTTTT	CASSPRTGFGNTGELFF
TRBV6-2/TRBV6-3	-	TRBJ2-1	few	TGTGCCAGCAGTTACGACCTCAGTAGCGGTGGCAATGAGCAGTTCTTC	CASSYDLSSGGNEQFF
TRBV14	TRBD2	TRBJ2-3	many	TGTGCCAGCAGCTCTCGACTAGCGACCCGCACAGATACGCAGTATTTT	CASSSRLATRTDTQYF
TRBV5-4	-	TRBJ1-1	many	TGTGCCAGCAGCTCAATCGACAGGCCTAACACTGAAGCTTTCTTT	CASSSIDRPNTEAFF
TRBV7-3	-	TRBJ2-2	-	TGTGCCAGCAGCATCAGCGGGGAGCTGTTTTTT	CASSISGELFF
TRBV6-5	-	TRBJ1-5	-	TGTGCCAGCAGTTCCACGGGAGCCCGGGATCAGCCCCGGCATTTT	CASSSTGARDQPRHF
TRBV5-1	-	TRBJ2-7	once	TGCGCCAGCAGCAGGACACCGGGACACTCCTACGAGCAGTACTTC	CASSRTPGHSYEQYF
TRBV19	-	TRBJ2-5	many	TGTGCCAGTAGGTTAGGGTTCTCGGCGGAGACCCAGTACTTC	CASRLGFSAETQYF
TRBV24-1	TRBD1	TRBJ2-1	-	TGTGCCAGCAGCTTCCGGGACAGGGAGTTCTTC	CASSFRDREFF
TRBV6-1	-	TRBJ2-1	many	TGTGCCAGCAGTGCGAATTACAATGAGCAGTTCTTC	CASSANYNEQFF
TRBV20-1	-	TRBJ2-7	-	TGCAGTGCTAGAGCTCGATTGAGTTACGAGCAGTACTTC	CSARARLSYEQYF
TRBV2	TRBD2	TRBJ2-7	-	TGTGCCAGCGATCTAGCGGGGAGGATAGGGTACTTC	CASDLAGRIGYF
TRBV18	TRBD1	TRBJ1-1	-	TGTGCCAGCTCACCAACGCAGGGGGCGGGAACTGAAGCTTTCTTT	CASSPTQGAGTEAFF
TRBV7-3	-	TRBJ2-3	many	TGTGCCAGCAGCTTTCAGGGGATAGGGACAGATACGCAGTATTTT	CASSFQGIGTDTQYF
TRBV11-1	TRBD2	TRBJ2-1	-	TGTGCCAGCAGCTCAGGGACTAGCTCCTACAATGAGCAGTTCTTC	CASSSGTSSYNEQFF
TRBV7-2	-	TRBJ2-5	-	TGTGCCAGCAGCTTAGAGCGGAAAGAGACCCAGTACTTC	CASSLERKETQYF
TRBV5-4	-	TRBJ2-3	-	TGTGCCAGCAGCCCGGACGGCAACACAGATACGCAGTATTTT	CASSPDGNTDTQYF
TRBV29-1	-	TRBJ1-2	-	TGCAGCGTGCAAGGTGGGGGTGACTATGGCTACACCTTC	CSVQGGGDYGYTF
TRBV12-5	-	TRBJ1-5	once	TGTTCTAGTGGTTTGGTCAATCAGCCCCAGCATTTT	CSSGLVNQPQHF
TRBV24-1	TRBD1	TRBJ2-2	-	TGTGCCACCCGAGGGACAGTGAACACCGGGGAGCTGTTTTTT	CATRGTVNTGELFF
TRBV7-2	-	TRBJ2-7	many	TGTGCCAGCAGCTTACAGAGGGCCTACGAGCAGTACTTC	CASSLQRAYEQYF